Reported below is one TCR beta chain. TCRdb reprocessed the RT-PCR reads via MiXCR and lists one record per CDR3 protein. The data contain hundreds of thousands of distinct CDR3 sequences, 14% of them singletons. The CDR3 is 15 amino acids. Trimming cost V 2 bases and J 0 bases, with 11 bases left between them. Germline CDR1 reads MNHEY; CDR2 reads SMNVEV (reference sequence). J is TRBJ2-7 and V is TRBV27, with no clear D. The TCR was taken from a female donor in good health, serving as a healthy control. The sample comprised memory CD4+ T cells from blood. CDR3 bases: TGTGCCAGCAGTTTAGGGCCGCCTCGCTCCTACGAGCAGTACTTC. It translates to CASSLGPPRSYEQYF.